A single T cell receptor (beta chain) is shown here with its context. The antigen is not known. This sample was included in a study of T cell responses to AZD1222 COVID-19 vaccine. Study-level findings and limits: Nearly half of the spike-specific TCRs reportedly recognize variant regions that carry no mutations. White British people made up most donors, females outnumbered males, and clonal diversity was possibly underestimated.

CDR1 and CDR2 from the germline V gene are LNHNV and YYDKDF (reference sequence). V dropped 0 bases and J dropped 4 bases, with 7 bases sitting between them. This CDR3 is built from 14 residues. Only in-frame clones appear in the TCRdb table, and some are missing; sequencing was by immunoSEQ multiplex PCR. This sample has approximately 130,000 clones, with approximately 90% found just once. The specimen comprised peripheral blood, sampled 28 days after the second AZD1222 dose. The sequence came from an adult who received the AZD1222 COVID-19 vaccine. The rearrangement uses TRBV15 and TRBJ2-1; D remains ambiguous. DNA of the CDR3: TGTGCCACCAGCAGAGATCCTAGTTACAATGAGCAGTTCTTC. It is translated as CATSRDPSYNEQFF. Supplemented by reference TRBV15 and TRBJ2-1, the full variable domain reads DAMVIQNPRYQVTQFGKPVTLSCSQTLNHNVMYWYQQKSSQAPKLLFHYYDKDFNNEADTPDNFQSRRPNTSFCFLDIRSPGLGDTAMYLCATSRDPSYNEQFFGPGTRLTVL.